This T cell receptor (beta chain) was obtained from a study of identifying expanded T cells in peripheral blood. Assay: immunoSEQ multiplex PCR; the TCRdb copy retains only in-frame clones and omits some. Of 100,000 to 150,000 clones in the sample, more than 80% were seen once. V was shortened by 2 bases and J by 8 bases, with 10 bases between the two germline ends. This CDR3 is built from 13 residues. CDR1 SGHTA and CDR2 FQGNSA come from the germline V gene. The sequenced material came from blood. This chain uses TRBV7-2 with TRBJ1-5, with D unresolved. The receptor was derived from a person aged 18-69 years in good health. As DNA, the CDR3 is TGTGCCAGCAGCTTATTAGGGTTTGAGCCCCAGCATTTT. Its translation is CASSLLGFEPQHF. The full variable domain, its missing parts supplied by reference TRBV7-2 and TRBJ1-5, is GAGVSQSPSNKVTEKGKDVELRCDPISGHTALYWYRQSLGQGLEFLIYFQGNSAPDKSGLPSDRFSAERTGGSVSTLTIQRTQQEDSAVYLCASSLLGFEPQHFGDGTRLSIL.